These T cell receptor beta chains were read from a single sample in a study of T cell responses to AZD1222 COVID-19 vaccine. This table comes from immunoSEQ multiplex PCR, and its TCRdb copy is limited to in-frame clones, with some not included. The data show some 180,000 clones, 85% to 95% seen once. The material was peripheral blood, obtained 28 days after the second AZD1222 dose. The receptors shown here come from an adult who received the AZD1222 COVID-19 vaccine. Both conserved end residues are part of each CDR3. D genes are given only for firm matches. Only some rows state a clone size, as once, few, many or a class for expanded clones.

D,size,J,V,length,CDR3,DNA
-,-,TRBJ2-1,TRBV19,15,CASTPGRSSYNEQFF,TGTGCCAGTACCCCAGGACGGAGCTCCTACAATGAGCAGTTCTTC
TRBD2,-,TRBJ2-3,TRBV5-1,15,CASSLEAGVADTQYF,TGCGCCAGCAGCTTGGAAGCGGGAGTGGCAGATACGCAGTATTTT
TRBD1,-,TRBJ2-5,TRBV28,16,CASSQVDRAAQETQYF,TGTGCCAGCAGTCAGGTAGACAGGGCGGCCCAAGAGACCCAGTACTTC
TRBD2,-,TRBJ2-7,TRBV11-3,16,CASSLDFGGGLYEQYF,TGTGCCAGCAGCTTAGATTTCGGCGGGGGGTTGTACGAGCAGTACTTC
-,-,TRBJ2-7,TRBV13,11,CASSLVREQYF,TGTGCCAGCAGCTTAGTTCGCGAGCAGTACTTC
-,once,TRBJ1-2,TRBV19,15,CASSNPSRFNYGYTF,TGTGCCAGTAGTAACCCCTCCAGGTTTAACTATGGCTACACCTTC
-,-,TRBJ1-1,TRBV2,14,CASSDTGSNTEAFF,TGTGCCAGCAGTGATACAGGATCGAACACTGAAGCTTTCTTT
TRBD2,-,TRBJ2-1,TRBV19,15,CASSRAGSNYNEQFF,TGTGCCAGTAGTAGAGCGGGATCTAACTACAATGAGCAGTTCTTC
-,-,TRBJ2-3,TRBV28,14,CASSLTSFTDTQYF,TGTGCCAGCAGTTTAACTAGTTTTACAGATACGCAGTATTTT
TRBD2,-,TRBJ2-1,TRBV19,13,CASTPGREREQFF,TGTGCCAGTACCCCAGGGCGGGAGAGGGAGCAGTTCTTC
TRBD1,-,TRBJ2-3,TRBV5-6,14,CASRQGGGTDTQYF,TGTGCCAGCCGTCAAGGGGGCGGCACAGATACGCAGTATTTT
TRBD1,-,TRBJ1-2,TRBV30,16,CAWSNRTGGKNYGYTF,TGTGCCTGGAGTAACAGGACAGGGGGAAAAAACTATGGCTACACCTTC
-,-,TRBJ1-1,TRBV6-5,11,CASKGFTEAFF,TGTGCCAGCAAGGGGTTTACTGAAGCTTTCTTT
-,-,TRBJ2-7,TRBV15,15,CATSRDPGWSYEQYF,TGTGCCACCAGCAGAGACCCAGGGTGGTCCTACGAGCAGTACTTC
-,-,TRBJ1-2,TRBV19,14,CASRVGGYNYGYTF,TGTGCCAGTAGGGTAGGCGGGTACAACTATGGCTACACCTTC